One and the same sample provided the 14 T cell receptor beta chains below, sequenced in a study of blood T cells in healthy people across ages. For the second PCR, which ran for roughly 6 to 12 cycles, a sample-barcoded 5' primer and a J-beta primer mix were used. MiXCR, run by TCRdb on the 5' RACE reads, gives a single entry per CDR3 protein. The data contain around 650,000 distinct CDR3 sequences, over 40% of them singletons. The sample consisted of blood. Receptors were obtained from a man aged 80 or over in good health.

The table lists this clonotype with many counts. The chain joins TRBV14 to TRBJ1-2; TRBD1 might be the D (6 bases). The length of the CDR3 is 14 residues. V was clipped by 4 bases and J by 4 bases, with 13 bases between them. CDR1 is SGHDN, CDR2 FVKESK, per germline. As DNA, the CDR3 is TGTGCCAGCAGCCCAACTCAGGGGTCCTATGGCTACACCTTC. It is translated as CASSPTQGSYGYTF.

This clonotype was seen a handful of times. This rearrangement joins TRBV7-2 to TRBJ1-4; no reliable D call. Germline V CDR1 and CDR2: SGHTA, FQGNSA. V was cut by 1 base and J by 8 bases, with 14 bases left in between. CDR3 length: 15 residues. Written as DNA, the CDR3 is TGTGCCAGCAGCTTAGACCTCTGGGGTCAGGAAAAACTGTTTTTT. Its translation: CASSLDLWGQEKLFF.

There are a few counts of this clonotype. The CDR3: CASRSPGTGHEKLFF. CDR3 nucleotides: TGTGCCAGCAGAAGCCCCGGGACAGGGCACGAAAAACTGTTTTTT. The rearrangement links TRBV6-2 or TRBV6-3 to TRBJ1-4, with 9 bases that match TRBD1. Germline trimming cut 6 bases from V and 8 bases from J; bases unmatched to any gene: 10. The germline gives CDR1 MNHEY, CDR2 SVGEGT. The CDR3 consists of 15 residues.

A single count supports this clonotype. J is TRBJ1-4 and V is TRBV10-2; TRBD1 matches 7 bases. CDR3 length equals 17 residues. Unmatched junction bases numbered 12, after V lost 8 bases and J lost 0 bases. CDR1 and CDR2 from the germline V gene are WSHSY and SAAADI. CDR3 bases: TGCGCCAGCCTTCCGCGGGACAGCCCTTCAACTAATGAAAAACTGTTTTTT. Protein sequence: CASLPRDSPSTNEKLFF.

The J gene is TRBJ2-1, the V gene TRBV7-6; 7 positions agree with TRBD1. J gave up 9 bases and V 1 base, and 3 bases lay outside the gene matches. Germline V gives CDR1 SGHVS, CDR2 FNYEAQ. The CDR3 covers 13 residues. CDR3 sequence (DNA): TGTGCCAGCAGCTTAGTAGCAGGGGGTGAGCAGTTCTTC. This translates into CASSLVAGGEQFF.

This clonotype was picked up a small number of times. This chain links TRBV7-2 with TRBJ2-5; TRBD1 matches at 8 bases. The CDR3 extends over 12 amino acids. The junction had 7 bases not matched to a gene; V was cut back by 5 bases and J by 11 bases. The germline V gene encodes CDR1 SGHTA and CDR2 FQGNSA. This chain's CDR3 is CASSLDRAIQYF. The CDR3 nucleotides are TGTGCCAGCAGCCTGGACAGGGCAATTCAGTACTTC.

This clonotype was observed a few times. This rearrangement joins TRBV7-2 to TRBJ2-1, with a possible D match to TRBD2 (6 bases). V lost 7 bases and J 7 bases, leaving 8 bases between the germline ends. The CDR3 length is 11 residues. Germline CDR1 reads SGHTA; CDR2 reads FQGNSA. CDR3 bases: TGTGCCAGCACCCGGGGGAATGAGCAGTTCTTC. Amino acids: CASTRGNEQFF. The full variable domain, rest sourced from reference TRBV7-2 and TRBJ2-1, is GAGVSQSPSNKVTEKGKDVELRCDPISGHTALYWYRQSLGQGLEFLIYFQGNSAPDKSGLPSDRFSAERTGGSVSTLTIQRTQQEDSAVYLCASTRGNEQFFGPGTRLTVL.

V gene TRBV20-1 combines with J gene TRBJ2-5, with TRBD2 matching 9 bases. Per germline, CDR1 DFQATT and CDR2 SNEGSKA (reference sequence). V lost 4 bases, J lost 4 bases, and 19 bases stayed unmatched. CDR3 length: 18 residues. The CDR3 DNA sequence: TGCAGTGCTAAAAGGCTCCGCGGGGGGGCCCAAGGGATAGAGACCCAGTACTTC. It yields the protein CSAKRLRGGAQGIETQYF.

CDR3: CASSWDRGLLEQYF. In DNA, the CDR3 is TGTGCCAGCAGCTGGGACAGGGGGTTGCTCGAGCAGTACTTC. The rearrangement joins TRBV28 to TRBJ2-4; 11 bases are shared with TRBD1. The J call may be incorrect, as the DNA end agrees better with TRBJ2-7. Germline CDR1 is MDHEN and CDR2 is SYDVKM. The CDR3 sequence is 14 residues long.

This clonotype was found a few times. CDR3 loop: CASSTQQGSEQYF. As DNA, the CDR3 is TGTGCCAGCAGCACCCAACAGGGGAGCGAGCAGTACTTC. V gene TRBV7-3 combines with J gene TRBJ2-7; 7 bases align to TRBD1. The junction had 7 bases not matched to a gene; V was cut back by 5 bases and J by 6 bases. CDR3 length: 13 residues. The germline CDR1 and CDR2 sequences are SGHTA and FQGTGA.

Details on this clonotype: A read error may be the cause here, since a much bigger clone is one base away. V is TRBV6-5 and J is TRBJ1-2; 7 nucleotides align to TRBD1. CDR3 length: 14 amino acids. The J segment lost 8 bases and the V segment lost 5 bases, leaving 11 bases of the junction unmatched. Per germline, CDR1 MNHEY and CDR2 SVGAGI. CDR3 sequence (DNA): TGTGCCAGCAGTGATTCTACAGGGGTGGAGGGCTACACCTTC. Its protein is CASSDSTGVEGYTF.

The chain couples TRBV5-6 to TRBJ2-7; maybe TRBD1 (5 bases). CDR3 size: 12 residues. With 5 bases removed from V and 3 bases from J, the gap between germline ends came to 9 bases. CDR1 and CDR2 (germline): SGHDT, YYEEEE. CDR3 coding DNA: TGTGCCAGCAGGTCAGGGATCTACGAGCAGTACTTC. Its translation: CASRSGIYEQYF.

This clonotype has only a few counts. This rearrangement joins TRBV12-3 or TRBV12-4 to TRBJ2-5; 8 positions match TRBD1. Trimming at V came to 6 bases and at J to 5 bases, leaving 14 bases not matched to a gene. The CDR3 is made up of 16 amino acids. CDR3 sequence (DNA): TGTGCCAGCAGACCCCCCCAGGGGGCCCCTGATGAGACCCAGTACTTC. As protein: CASRPPQGAPDETQYF.

Only a few counts were recorded for this clonotype. The V gene is TRBV20-1, the J gene TRBJ2-5; 11 bases line up with TRBD2. The CDR3 sequence is 16 residues long. The germline V gene encodes CDR1 DFQATT and CDR2 SNEGSKA (reference sequence). Trimming took 0 bases from V and 2 from J; bases not matched to a gene: 5. CDR3 amino acids: CSARDLAGGQQETQYF. CDR3 DNA: TGCAGTGCTAGAGATTTAGCGGGGGGGCAACAAGAGACCCAGTACTTC.